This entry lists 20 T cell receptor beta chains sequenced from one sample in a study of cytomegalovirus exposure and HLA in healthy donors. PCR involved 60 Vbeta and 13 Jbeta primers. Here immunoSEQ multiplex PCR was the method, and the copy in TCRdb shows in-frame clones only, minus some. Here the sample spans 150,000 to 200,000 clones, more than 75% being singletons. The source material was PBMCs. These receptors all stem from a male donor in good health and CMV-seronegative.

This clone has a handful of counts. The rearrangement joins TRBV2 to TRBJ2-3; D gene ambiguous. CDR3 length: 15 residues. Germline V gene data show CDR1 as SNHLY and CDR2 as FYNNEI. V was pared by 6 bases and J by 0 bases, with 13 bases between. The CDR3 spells CASRSVITSTDTQYF. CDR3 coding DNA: TGTGCCAGCAGATCCGTCATCACTAGCACAGATACGCAGTATTTT.

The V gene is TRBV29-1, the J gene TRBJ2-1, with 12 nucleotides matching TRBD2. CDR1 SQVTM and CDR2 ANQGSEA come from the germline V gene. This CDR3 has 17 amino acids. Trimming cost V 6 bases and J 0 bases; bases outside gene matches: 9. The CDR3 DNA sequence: TGCAGCGTCCTCTCGACTAGCGGGGGCAGCTCCTACAATGAGCAGTTCTTC. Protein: CSVLSTSGGSSYNEQFF.

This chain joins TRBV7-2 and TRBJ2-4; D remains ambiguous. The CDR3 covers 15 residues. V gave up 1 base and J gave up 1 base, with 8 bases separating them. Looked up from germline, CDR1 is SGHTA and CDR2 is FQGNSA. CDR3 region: CASSLGAMAKNIQYF. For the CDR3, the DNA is TGTGCCAGCAGCTTAGGGGCTATGGCCAAAAACATTCAGTACTTC.

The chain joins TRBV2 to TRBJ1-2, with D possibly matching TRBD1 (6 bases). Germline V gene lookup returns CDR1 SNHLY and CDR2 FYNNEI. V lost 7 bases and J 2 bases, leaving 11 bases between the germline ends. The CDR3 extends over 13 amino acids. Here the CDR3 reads CASTPRGNYGYTF. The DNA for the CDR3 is TGTGCCAGCACCCCCAGGGGCAACTATGGCTACACCTTC.

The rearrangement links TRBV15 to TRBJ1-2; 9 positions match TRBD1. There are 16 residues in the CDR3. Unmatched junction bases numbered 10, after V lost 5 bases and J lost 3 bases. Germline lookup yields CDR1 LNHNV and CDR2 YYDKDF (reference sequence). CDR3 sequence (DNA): TGTGCCACCAGCGTCGGACAGGGGCGACCTGACTATGGCTACACCTTC. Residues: CATSVGQGRPDYGYTF.

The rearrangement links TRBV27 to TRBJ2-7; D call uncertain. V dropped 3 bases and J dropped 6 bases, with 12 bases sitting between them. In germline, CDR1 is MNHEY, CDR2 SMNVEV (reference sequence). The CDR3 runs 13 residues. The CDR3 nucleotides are TGTGCCAGCAGTTTCTACGGCGGTTTCGAGCAGTACTTC. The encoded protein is CASSFYGGFEQYF.

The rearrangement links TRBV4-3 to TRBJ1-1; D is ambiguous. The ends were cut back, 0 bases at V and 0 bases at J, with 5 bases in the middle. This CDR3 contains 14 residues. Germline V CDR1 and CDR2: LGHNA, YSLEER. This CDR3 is CASSQDQMNTEAFF. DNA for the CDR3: TGCGCCAGCAGCCAAGATCAGATGAACACTGAAGCTTTCTTT.

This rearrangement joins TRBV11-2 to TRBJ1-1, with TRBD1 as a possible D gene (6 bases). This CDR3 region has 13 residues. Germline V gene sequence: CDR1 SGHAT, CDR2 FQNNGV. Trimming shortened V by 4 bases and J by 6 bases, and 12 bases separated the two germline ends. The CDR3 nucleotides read TGTGCCAGCAGCTCCAGACAGGTCTCTGAAGCTTTCTTT. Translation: CASSSRQVSEAFF.

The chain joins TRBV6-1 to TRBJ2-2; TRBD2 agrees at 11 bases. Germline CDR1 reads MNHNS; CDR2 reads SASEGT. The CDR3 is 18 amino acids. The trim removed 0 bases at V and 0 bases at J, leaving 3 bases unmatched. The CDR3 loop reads CASSEALAGGANTGELFF. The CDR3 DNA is TGTGCCAGCAGTGAAGCGCTAGCGGGAGGCGCGAACACCGGGGAGCTGTTTTTT.

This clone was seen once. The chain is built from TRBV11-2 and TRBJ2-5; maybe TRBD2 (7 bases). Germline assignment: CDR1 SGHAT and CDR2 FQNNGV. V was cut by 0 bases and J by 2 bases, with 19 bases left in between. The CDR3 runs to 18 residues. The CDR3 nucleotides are TGTGCCAGCAGCTTAGATATCAGTAAGGGGGGGAAGCAAGAGACCCAGTACTTC. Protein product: CASSLDISKGGKQETQYF.

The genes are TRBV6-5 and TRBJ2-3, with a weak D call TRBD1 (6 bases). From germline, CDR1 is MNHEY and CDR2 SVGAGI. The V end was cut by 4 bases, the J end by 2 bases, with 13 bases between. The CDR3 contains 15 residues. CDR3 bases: TGTGCCAGCAGTTCCAGGGGTTACAACACAGATACGCAGTATTTT. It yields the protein CASSSRGYNTDTQYF.

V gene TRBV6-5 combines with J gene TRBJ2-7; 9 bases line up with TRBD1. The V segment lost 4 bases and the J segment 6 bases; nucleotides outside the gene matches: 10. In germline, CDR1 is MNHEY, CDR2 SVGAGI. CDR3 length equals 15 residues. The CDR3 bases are TGTGCCAGCAGTTCCTACAGGGGGCAGATCGGCGAGCAGTACTTC. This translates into CASSSYRGQIGEQYF.

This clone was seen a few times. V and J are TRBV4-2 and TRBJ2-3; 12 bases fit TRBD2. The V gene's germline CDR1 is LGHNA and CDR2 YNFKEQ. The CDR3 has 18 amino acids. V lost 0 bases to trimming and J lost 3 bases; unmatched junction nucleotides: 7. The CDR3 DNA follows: TGTGCCAGCAGCCAAGACGCTCGGCTAGCGGGGGGGACAGATACGCAGTATTTT. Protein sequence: CASSQDARLAGGTDTQYF.

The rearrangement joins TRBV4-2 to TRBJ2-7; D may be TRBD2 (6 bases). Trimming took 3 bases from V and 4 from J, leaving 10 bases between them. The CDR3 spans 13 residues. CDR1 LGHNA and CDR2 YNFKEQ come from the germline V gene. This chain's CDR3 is CASSQWRGYEQYF. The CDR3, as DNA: TGTGCCAGCAGCCAGTGGCGGGGATACGAGCAGTACTTC.

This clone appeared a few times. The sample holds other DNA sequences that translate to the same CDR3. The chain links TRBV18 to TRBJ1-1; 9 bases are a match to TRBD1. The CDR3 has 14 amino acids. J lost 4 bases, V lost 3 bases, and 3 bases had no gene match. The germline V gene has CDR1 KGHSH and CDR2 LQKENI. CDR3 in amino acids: CASSPGQGSTEAFF. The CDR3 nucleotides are TGTGCCAGCTCACCCGGACAGGGGAGCACTGAAGCTTTCTTT.

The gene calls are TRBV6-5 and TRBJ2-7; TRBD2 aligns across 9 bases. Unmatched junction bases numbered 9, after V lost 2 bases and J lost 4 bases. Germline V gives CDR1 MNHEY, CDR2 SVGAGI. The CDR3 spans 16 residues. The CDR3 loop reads CASSYPGPSGTYEQYF. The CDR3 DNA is TGTGCCAGCAGTTACCCCGGGCCTAGCGGGACTTACGAGCAGTACTTC.

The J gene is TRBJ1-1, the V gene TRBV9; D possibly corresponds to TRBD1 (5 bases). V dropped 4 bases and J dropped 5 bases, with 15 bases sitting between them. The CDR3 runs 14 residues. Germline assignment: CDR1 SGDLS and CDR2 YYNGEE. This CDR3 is CASSTGLRGTEAFF. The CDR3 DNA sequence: TGTGCCAGCAGCACGGGACTTCGGGGGACTGAAGCTTTCTTT.

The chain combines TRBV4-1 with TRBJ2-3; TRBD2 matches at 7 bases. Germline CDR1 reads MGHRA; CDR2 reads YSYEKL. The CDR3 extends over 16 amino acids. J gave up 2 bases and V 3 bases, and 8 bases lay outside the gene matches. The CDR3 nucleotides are TGCGCCAGCAGCCAGACCCGTGGGGGGGACACAGATACGCAGTATTTT. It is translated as CASSQTRGGDTDTQYF.

In DNA form, the CDR3 reads TGTGCCAGCAGCCGAGGGGGCCGAACGGACACTGAAGCTTTCTTT. It translates to CASSRGGRTDTEAFF. The rearrangement uses TRBV5-4 and TRBJ1-1; 7 bases map to TRBD1. Germline values: CDR1 SGHNT, CDR2 YYREEE (reference sequence). The J segment lost 3 bases and the V segment lost 4 bases, leaving 9 bases of the junction unmatched. The length of the CDR3 is 15 residues. The full variable domain, rest sourced from reference TRBV5-4 and TRBJ1-1, is ETGVTQSPTHLIKTRGQQVTLRCSSQSGHNTVSWYQQALGQGPQFIFQYYREEENGRGNFPPRFSGLQFPNYSSELNVNALELDDSALYLCASSRGGRTDTEAFFGQGTRLTVV.

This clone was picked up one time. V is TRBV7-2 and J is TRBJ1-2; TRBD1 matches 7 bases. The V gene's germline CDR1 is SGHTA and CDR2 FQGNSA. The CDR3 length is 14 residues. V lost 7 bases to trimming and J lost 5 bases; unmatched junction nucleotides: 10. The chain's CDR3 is CASIEQGTDYGYTF. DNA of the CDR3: TGTGCCAGCATCGAACAAGGGACAGATTATGGCTACACCTTC.